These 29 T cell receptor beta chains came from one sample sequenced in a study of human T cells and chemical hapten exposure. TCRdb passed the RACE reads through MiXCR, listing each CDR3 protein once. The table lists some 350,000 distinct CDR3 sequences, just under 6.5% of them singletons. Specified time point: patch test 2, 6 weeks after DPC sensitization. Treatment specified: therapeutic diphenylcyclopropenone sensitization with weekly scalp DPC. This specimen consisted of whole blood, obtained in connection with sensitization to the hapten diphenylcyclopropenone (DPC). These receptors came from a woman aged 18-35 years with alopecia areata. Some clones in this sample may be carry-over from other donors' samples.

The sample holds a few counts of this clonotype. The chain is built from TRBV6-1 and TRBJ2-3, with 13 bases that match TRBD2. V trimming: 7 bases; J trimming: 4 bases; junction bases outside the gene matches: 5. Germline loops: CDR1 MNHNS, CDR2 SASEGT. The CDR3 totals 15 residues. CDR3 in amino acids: CASTRTSGGADTQYF. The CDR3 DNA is TGTGCCAGCACTAGGACTAGCGGGGGTGCAGATACGCAGTATTTT.

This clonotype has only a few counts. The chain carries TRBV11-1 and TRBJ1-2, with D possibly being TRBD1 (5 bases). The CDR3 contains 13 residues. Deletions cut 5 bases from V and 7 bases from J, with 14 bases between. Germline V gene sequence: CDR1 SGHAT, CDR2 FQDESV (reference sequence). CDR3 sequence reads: CASSPQGSGGYTF. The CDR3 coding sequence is TGTGCCAGCAGCCCGCAGGGTTCGGGTGGCTACACCTTC.

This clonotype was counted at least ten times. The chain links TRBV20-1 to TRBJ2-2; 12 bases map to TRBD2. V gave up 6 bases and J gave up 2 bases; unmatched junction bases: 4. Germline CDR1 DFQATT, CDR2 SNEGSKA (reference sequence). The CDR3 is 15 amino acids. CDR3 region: CSALLAGGNTGELFF. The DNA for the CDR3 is TGCAGTGCGTTACTAGCGGGGGGTAACACCGGGGAGCTGTTTTTT.

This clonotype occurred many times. CDR3 in amino acids: CSASAPGQPQHF. The CDR3, as DNA: TGCAGTGCCAGCGCCCCGGGTCAGCCCCAGCATTTT. The chain couples TRBV20-1 to TRBJ1-5; no definite D call. This CDR3 is built from 12 residues. Germline V gives CDR1 DFQATT, CDR2 SNEGSKA (reference sequence). Trimming shortened V by 6 bases and J by 6 bases, and 12 bases separated the two germline ends.

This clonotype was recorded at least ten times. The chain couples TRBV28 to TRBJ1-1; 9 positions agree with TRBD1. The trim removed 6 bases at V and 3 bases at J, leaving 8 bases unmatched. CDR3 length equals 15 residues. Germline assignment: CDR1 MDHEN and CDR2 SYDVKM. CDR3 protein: CASSQTGGRDTEAFF. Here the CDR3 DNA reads TGTGCCAGCAGCCAGACAGGGGGGAGGGACACTGAAGCTTTCTTT.

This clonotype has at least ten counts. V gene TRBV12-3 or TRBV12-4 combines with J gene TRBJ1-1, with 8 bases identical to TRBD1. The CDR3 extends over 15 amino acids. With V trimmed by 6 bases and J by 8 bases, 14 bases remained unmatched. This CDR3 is CASRFRGRGGTEAFF. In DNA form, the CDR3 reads TGTGCCAGCAGATTCAGGGGGCGCGGGGGGACCGAAGCTTTCTTT.

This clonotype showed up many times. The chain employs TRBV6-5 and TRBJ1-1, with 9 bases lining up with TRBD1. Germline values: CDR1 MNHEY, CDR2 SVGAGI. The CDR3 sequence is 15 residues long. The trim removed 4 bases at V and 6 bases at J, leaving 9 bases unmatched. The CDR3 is CASSSGGQGRAEAFF. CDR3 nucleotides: TGTGCCAGCAGTTCCGGCGGACAGGGGAGGGCTGAAGCTTTCTTT.

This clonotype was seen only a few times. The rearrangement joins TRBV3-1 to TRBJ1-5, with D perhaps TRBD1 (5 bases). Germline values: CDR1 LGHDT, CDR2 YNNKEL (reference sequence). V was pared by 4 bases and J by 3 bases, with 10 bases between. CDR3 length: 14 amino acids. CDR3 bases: TGTGCCAGCAGCCCGACAGAGGTCAATCAGCCCCAGCATTTT. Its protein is CASSPTEVNQPQHF.

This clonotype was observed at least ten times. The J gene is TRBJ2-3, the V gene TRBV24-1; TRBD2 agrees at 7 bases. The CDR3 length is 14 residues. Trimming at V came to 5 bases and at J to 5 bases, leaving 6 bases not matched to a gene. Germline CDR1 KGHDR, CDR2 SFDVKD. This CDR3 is CATSVGLEGDTQYF. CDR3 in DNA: TGTGCCACCAGTGTCGGACTAGAGGGAGATACGCAGTATTTT.

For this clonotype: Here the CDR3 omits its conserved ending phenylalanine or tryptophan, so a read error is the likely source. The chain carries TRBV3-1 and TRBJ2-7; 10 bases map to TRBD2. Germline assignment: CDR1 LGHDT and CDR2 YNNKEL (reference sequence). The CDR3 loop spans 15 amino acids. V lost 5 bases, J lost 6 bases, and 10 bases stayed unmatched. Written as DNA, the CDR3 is TGTGCCAGCAGCTACCTAGCGGGGGTCAGGAGCGAGCAGTACTTG. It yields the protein CASSYLAGVRSEQYL.

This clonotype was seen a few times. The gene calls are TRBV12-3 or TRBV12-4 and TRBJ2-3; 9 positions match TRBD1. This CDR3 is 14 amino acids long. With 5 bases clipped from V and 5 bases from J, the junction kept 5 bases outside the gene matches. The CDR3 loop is CASSPQGAGDTQYF. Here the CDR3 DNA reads TGTGCCAGCAGTCCACAGGGGGCGGGAGATACGCAGTATTTT.

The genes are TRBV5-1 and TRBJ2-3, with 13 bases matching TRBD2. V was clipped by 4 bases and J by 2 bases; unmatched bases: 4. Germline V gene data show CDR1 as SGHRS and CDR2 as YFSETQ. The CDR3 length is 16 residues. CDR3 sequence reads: CASSIGTSGATDTQYF. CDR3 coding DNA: TGCGCCAGCAGCATCGGGACTAGCGGGGCCACAGATACGCAGTATTTT.

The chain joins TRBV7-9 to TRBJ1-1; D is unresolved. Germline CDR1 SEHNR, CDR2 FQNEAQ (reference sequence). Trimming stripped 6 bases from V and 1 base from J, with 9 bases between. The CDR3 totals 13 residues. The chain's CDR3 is CASRIGSNTEAFF. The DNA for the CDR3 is TGTGCCAGCAGAATCGGATCGAACACTGAAGCTTTCTTT.

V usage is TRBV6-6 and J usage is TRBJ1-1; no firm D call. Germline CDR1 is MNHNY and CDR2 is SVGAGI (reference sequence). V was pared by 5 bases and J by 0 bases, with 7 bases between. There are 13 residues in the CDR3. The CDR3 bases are TGTGCCAGCAGTGCCAGTATGAACACTGAAGCTTTCTTT. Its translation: CASSASMNTEAFF.

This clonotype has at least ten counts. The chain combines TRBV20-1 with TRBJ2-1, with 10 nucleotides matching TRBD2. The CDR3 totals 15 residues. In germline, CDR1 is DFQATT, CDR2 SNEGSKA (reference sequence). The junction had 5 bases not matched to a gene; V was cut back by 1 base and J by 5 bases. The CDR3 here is CSARVLAGNNNEQFF. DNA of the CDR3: TGCAGTGCTAGAGTACTAGCGGGGAATAACAATGAGCAGTTCTTC.

For the CDR3, the DNA is TGTGCCAGCAGTTACGGTAACCCAGATACGCAGTATTTT. It specifies CASSYGNPDTQYF. The rearrangement uses TRBV6-6 and TRBJ2-3, with D uncertain. Germline V gene sequence: CDR1 MNHNY, CDR2 SVGAGI (reference sequence). V lost 2 bases, J lost 4 bases, and 7 bases lay in between. The CDR3 is 13 residues long.

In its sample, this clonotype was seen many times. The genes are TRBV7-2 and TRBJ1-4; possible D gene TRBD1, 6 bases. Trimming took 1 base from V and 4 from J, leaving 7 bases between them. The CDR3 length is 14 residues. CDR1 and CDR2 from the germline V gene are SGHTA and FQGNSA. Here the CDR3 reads CASSLGGGNEKLFF. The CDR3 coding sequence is TGTGCCAGCAGCTTAGGAGGGGGTAATGAAAAACTGTTTTTT.

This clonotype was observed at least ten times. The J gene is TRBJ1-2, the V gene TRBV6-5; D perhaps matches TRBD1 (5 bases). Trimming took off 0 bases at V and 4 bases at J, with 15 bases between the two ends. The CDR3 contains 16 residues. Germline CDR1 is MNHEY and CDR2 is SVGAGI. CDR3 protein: CASSYSRAGMSYGYTF. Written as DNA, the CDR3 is TGTGCCAGCAGTTACTCCCGGGCAGGGATGAGCTATGGCTACACCTTC.

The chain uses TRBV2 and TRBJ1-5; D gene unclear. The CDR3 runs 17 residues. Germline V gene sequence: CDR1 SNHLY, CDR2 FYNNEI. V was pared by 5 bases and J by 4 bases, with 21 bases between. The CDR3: CASSYLGGQNRNQPQHF. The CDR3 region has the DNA TGTGCCAGCAGTTATTTGGGTGGGCAGAATAGGAATCAGCCCCAGCATTTT.

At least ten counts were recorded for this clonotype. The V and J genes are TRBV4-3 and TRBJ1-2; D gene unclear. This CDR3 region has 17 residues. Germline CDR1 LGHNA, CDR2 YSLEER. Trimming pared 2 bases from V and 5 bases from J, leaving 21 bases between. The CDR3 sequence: CASSQWRGNRRQYGYTF. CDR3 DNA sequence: TGCGCCAGCAGCCAATGGCGAGGGAACCGTCGCCAATATGGCTACACCTTC.

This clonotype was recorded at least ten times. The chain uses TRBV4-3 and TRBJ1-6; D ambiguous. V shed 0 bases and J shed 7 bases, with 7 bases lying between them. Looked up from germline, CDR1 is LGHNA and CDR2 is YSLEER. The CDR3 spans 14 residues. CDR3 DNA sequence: TGCGCCAGCAGCCAAGATGGGCGGAATTCACCCCTCCACTTT. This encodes CASSQDGRNSPLHF.

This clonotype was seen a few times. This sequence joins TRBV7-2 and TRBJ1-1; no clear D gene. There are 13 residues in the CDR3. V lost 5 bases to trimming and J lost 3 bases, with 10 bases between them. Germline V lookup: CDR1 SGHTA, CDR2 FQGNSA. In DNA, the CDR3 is TGTGCCAGCAGCCTCCAGAAGTACACTGAAGCTTTCTTT. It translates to CASSLQKYTEAFF.

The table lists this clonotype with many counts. The CDR3, as DNA: TGTGCCAGCAGTCCCATCCAGAGTCACACTGAAGCTTTCTTT. This sequence encodes CASSPIQSHTEAFF. V is TRBV28 and J is TRBJ1-1; D not certain. CDR1 MDHEN and CDR2 SYDVKM come from the germline V gene. V gave up 5 bases and J gave up 3 bases, with 13 bases separating them. The CDR3 runs to 14 residues.

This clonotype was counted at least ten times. The CDR3: CATSEGGTTKAAEAFF. CDR3 nucleotides: TGTGCCACCAGTGAAGGTGGGACCACCAAAGCGGCTGAAGCTTTCTTT. This chain uses TRBV24-1 with TRBJ1-1; tentatively, D is TRBD1 (5 bases). Germline V gene lookup returns CDR1 KGHDR and CDR2 SFDVKD. The CDR3 consists of 16 residues. V was pared by 4 bases and J by 6 bases, with 20 bases between.

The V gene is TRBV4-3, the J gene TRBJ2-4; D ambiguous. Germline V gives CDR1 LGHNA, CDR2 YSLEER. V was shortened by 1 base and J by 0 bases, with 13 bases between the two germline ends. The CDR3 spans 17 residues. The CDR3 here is CASSQVIDTLAKNIQYF. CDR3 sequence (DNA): TGCGCCAGCAGCCAAGTTATAGATACACTAGCCAAAAACATTCAGTACTTC.

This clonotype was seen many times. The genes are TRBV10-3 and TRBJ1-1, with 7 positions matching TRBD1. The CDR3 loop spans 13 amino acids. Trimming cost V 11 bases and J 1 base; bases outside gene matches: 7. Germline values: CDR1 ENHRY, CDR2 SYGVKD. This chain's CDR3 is CAGRDSPNTEAFF. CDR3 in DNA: TGTGCCGGACGGGACAGCCCGAACACTGAAGCTTTCTTT.

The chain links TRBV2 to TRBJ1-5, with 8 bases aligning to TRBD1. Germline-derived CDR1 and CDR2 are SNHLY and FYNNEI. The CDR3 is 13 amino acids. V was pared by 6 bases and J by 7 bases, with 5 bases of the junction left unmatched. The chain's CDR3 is CASRAGGGQPQHF. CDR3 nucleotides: TGTGCCAGCAGGGCAGGGGGCGGCCAGCCCCAGCATTTT.

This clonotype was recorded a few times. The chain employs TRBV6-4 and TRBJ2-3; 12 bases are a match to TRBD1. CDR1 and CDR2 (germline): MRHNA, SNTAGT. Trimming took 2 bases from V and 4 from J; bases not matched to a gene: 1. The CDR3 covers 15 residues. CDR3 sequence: CASSDGTGGADTQYF. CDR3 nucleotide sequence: TGTGCCAGCAGTGACGGGACAGGGGGCGCAGATACGCAGTATTTT.

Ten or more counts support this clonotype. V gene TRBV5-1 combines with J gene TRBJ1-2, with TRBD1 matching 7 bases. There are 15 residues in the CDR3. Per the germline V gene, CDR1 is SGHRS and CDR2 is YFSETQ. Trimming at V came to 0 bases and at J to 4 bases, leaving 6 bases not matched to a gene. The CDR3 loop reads CASSLDRGLGYGYTF. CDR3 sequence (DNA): TGCGCCAGCAGCTTGGATAGGGGGCTTGGCTATGGCTACACCTTC.